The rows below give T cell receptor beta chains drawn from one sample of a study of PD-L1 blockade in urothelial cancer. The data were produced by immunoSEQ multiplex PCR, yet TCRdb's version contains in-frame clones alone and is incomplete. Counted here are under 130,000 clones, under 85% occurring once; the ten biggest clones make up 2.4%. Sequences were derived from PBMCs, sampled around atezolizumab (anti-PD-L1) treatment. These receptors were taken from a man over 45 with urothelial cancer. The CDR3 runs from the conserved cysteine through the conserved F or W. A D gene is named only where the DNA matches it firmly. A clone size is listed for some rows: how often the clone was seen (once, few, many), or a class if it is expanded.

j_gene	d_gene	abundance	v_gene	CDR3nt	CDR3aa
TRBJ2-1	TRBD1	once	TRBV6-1	TGTGCCAGCAGTGAAAGACAGGGGAAAAATGAGCAGTTCTTC	CASSERQGKNEQFF
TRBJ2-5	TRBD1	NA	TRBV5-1	TGCGCCAGCAGCAGGGGACAGCCGGGGGAGACCCAGTACTTC	CASSRGQPGETQYF
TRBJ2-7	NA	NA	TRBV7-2	TGTGCCAGCAGCTTAGAGGGGATTGGACAGTTCTACGAGCAGTACTTC	CASSLEGIGQFYEQYF
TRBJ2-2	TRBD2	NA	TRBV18	TGTGCCAGCTCACAACCGGGACTAGCGGGATTCGCTAGAATCGGGGAGCTGTTTTTT	CASSQPGLAGFARIGELFF
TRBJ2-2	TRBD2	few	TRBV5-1	TGCGCCAGCAGCTCGGAGGGCCTAGCGGACCACACCGGGGAGCTGTTTTTT	CASSSEGLADHTGELFF
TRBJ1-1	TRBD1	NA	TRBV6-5	TGTGCCAGCAGAAAGGACAGGGGGACTGAAGCTTTCTTT	CASRKDRGTEAFF
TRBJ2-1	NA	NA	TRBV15	TGTGCCACCAGCAGATCCGCGGTAGAGGACTTCGACAATGAGCAGTTCTTC	CATSRSAVEDFDNEQFF
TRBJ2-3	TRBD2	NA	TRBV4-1	TGCGCCAGCAGCTTAGGACTAGCGGGAATCTCAGATACGCAGTATTTT	CASSLGLAGISDTQYF
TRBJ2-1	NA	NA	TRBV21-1	TGTGCCAGCAGCAAATACAGGTACAATGAGCAGTTCTTC	CASSKYRYNEQFF
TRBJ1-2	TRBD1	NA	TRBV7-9	TGTGCCAGCAGTCCACAGGGGGCAATTGGCTATGGCTACACCTTC	CASSPQGAIGYGYTF
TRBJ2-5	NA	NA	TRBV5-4	TGTGCCAGCAGCCGGGTCCAGGGAGGCCAAGAGACCCAGTACTTC	CASSRVQGGQETQYF
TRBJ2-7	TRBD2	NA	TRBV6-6	TGTGCCAGCAGTTACGGGACTAGCGGCTACGAGCAGTACTTC	CASSYGTSGYEQYF
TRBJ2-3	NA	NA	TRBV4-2	TGTGCCAGCAGCCAAGATAGCGGCACAGATACGCAGTATTTT	CASSQDSGTDTQYF
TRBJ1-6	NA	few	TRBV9	TGTGCCAGCAGCGTAGGCGGAGATAATTCACCCCTCCACTTT	CASSVGGDNSPLHF
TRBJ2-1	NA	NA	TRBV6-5	TGTGCCAGCCGTGGGCCCGTTAAGGTGAATGAGCAGTTCTTC	CASRGPVKVNEQFF
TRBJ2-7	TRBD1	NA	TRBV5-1	TGCGCCAGCAGCCCACCACAGGGGGCCAACGAGCAGTACTTC	CASSPPQGANEQYF
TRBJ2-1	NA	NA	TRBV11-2	TGTGCCAGCAGCTTAGTTGGGCAGACGACCGACAATGAGCAGTTCTTC	CASSLVGQTTDNEQFF
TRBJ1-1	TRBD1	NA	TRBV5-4	TGTGCCAGCTTACCAGCACCGGGACAGGGGAGCACTGAAGCTTTCTTT	CASLPAPGQGSTEAFF
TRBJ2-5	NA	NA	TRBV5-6	TGTGCCAGCAGCTTGCTGTACCAAGAGACCCAGTACTTC	CASSLLYQETQYF
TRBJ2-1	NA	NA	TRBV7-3	TGTGCCAGCAGCTTAATGCAGGGCTACAATGAGCAGTTCTTC	CASSLMQGYNEQFF
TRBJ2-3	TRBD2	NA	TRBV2	TGTGCCAGCAGTGAATCGGCTAGCGGGAGGGCTGGAGATACGCAGTATTTT	CASSESASGRAGDTQYF
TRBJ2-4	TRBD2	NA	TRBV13	TGTGCCAGCAGCACAGGGCCTAGCGGGAAACTACTAGCCAAAAACATTCAGTACTTC	CASSTGPSGKLLAKNIQYF
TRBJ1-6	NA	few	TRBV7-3	TGTGCCAGCAGCGCACAGGGCTATAATTCACCCCTCCACTTT	CASSAQGYNSPLHF
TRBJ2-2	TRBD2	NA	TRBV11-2	TGTGCCAGCAGCTCCTATAGCGGGAGTGATCGCACCGGGGAGCTGTTTTTT	CASSSYSGSDRTGELFF
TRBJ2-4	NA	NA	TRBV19	TGTGCCAGTAGTCTGATGGTCAGCGGCATTCAGTACTTC	CASSLMVSGIQYF
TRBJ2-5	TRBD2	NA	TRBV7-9	TGTGCCAGCAGAACGAGCGGGAGGGGTCTTTCAGAGACCCAGTACTTC	CASRTSGRGLSETQYF
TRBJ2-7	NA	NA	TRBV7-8	TGTGCCAGCAGCTTAGCACGGACAGCCTACGAGCAGTACTTC	CASSLARTAYEQYF
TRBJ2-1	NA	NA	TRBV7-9	TGTGCCAGCAGCTTAGGGGGAGTAACCTCCAATGAGCAGTTCTTC	CASSLGGVTSNEQFF
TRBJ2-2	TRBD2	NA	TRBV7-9	TGTGCCAGCAGCTTATTCATTGTAATGGGCTACCTAGCGGCCGGGGAGCTGTTTTTT	CASSLFIVMGYLAAGELFF
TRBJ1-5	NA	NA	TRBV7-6	TGTGCCAGCAGCCCGCAGGGCAGCAGCAATCAGCCCCAGCATTTT	CASSPQGSSNQPQHF
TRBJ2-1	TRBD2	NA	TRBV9	TGTGCCAGCAGCGCCGGGACTAGCGAAGTCAATGAGCAGTTCTTC	CASSAGTSEVNEQFF
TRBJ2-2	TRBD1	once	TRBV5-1	TGCGCCAGCAGCTTGGGACAGGGGTCCACCGGGGAGCTGTTTTTT	CASSLGQGSTGELFF
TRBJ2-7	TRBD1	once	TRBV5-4	TGTGCCAGCCGGGACCGGGACAGGGGGCCTTCCTACGAGCAGTACTTC	CASRDRDRGPSYEQYF
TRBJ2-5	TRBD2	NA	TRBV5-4	TGTGCCAGCAGCTATGGGACTAGCGGGCCGGAGACCCAGTACTTC	CASSYGTSGPETQYF
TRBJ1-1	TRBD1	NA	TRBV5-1	TGCGCCAGCAGCTTGGCGAGGGGGCAAGCTTTCTTT	CASSLARGQAFF
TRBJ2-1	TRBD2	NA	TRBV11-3	TGTGCCAGCAGCTTAGGGGGGACTAGCGGATATGAGCAGTTCTTC	CASSLGGTSGYEQFF
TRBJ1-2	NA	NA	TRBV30	TGTGCCTGGAGTCGCAGGACGGAGATAAGGGGTGGCTACACCTTC	CAWSRRTEIRGGYTF
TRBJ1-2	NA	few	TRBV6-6	TGTGCCAGCAGTTACTCCGGCGGGAACTATGGCTACACCTTC	CASSYSGGNYGYTF
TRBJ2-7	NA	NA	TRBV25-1	TGTGCCAGCAGTGAAATCTACCTAGGGCAGGGCCGCGACGAGCAGTACTTC	CASSEIYLGQGRDEQYF
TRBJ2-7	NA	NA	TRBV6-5	TGTGCCAGCAGTTACGGGGCGGGAAAGCAGTACTTC	CASSYGAGKQYF
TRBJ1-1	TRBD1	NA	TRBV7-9	TGTGCCAGTAGGAACCAGGGGGCTGAAGCTTTCTTT	CASRNQGAEAFF
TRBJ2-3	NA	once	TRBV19	TGTGCCAGTAGTACACAGGCCGGGAGAGATACGCAGTATTTT	CASSTQAGRDTQYF
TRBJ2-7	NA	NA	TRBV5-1	TGCGCCAGCAGCTCCTCGACGGGCTACGAGCAGTACTTC	CASSSSTGYEQYF
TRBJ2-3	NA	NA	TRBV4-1	TGCGCCAGCAGCCAAGATTGGAGGCTAGCGTGGACAGATACGCAGTATTTT	CASSQDWRLAWTDTQYF
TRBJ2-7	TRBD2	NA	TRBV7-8	TGTGCCAGCAGCTTAGTGTTAGCGGGAGCAATTGAGCAGTACTTC	CASSLVLAGAIEQYF
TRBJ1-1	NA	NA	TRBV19	TGTGCCAGTACCCTAGGGCAGGGGTGGACTGAAGCTTTCTTT	CASTLGQGWTEAFF
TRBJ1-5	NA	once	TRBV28	TGTGCCAGCGCCACAGGGTCGGTCAGGCAGCCCCAGCATTTT	CASATGSVRQPQHF